This is a list of T cell receptor beta chains from one sample in a study of cytomegalovirus exposure and HLA in healthy donors. TCRdb's copy holds only in-frame clones and misses some; the assay was immunoSEQ multiplex PCR. The data contain 220,000 or so clones, about 72% of them singletons. The source material was PBMCs. Source of these receptors: a male donor in good health and CMV-seronegative. The CDR3 runs from the conserved cysteine through the conserved F or W. D genes are given only for firm matches. Clone size appears in some rows only: once, few, many, or a class for an expanded clone.

TRBV27	-	-	TRBJ2-2	CASSLTRRNTGELFF	TGTGCCAGCAGTTTAACTCGGAGGAACACCGGGGAGCTGTTTTTT
TRBV19	-	TRBD1	TRBJ1-3	CASTTGGFSGNTIYF	TGTGCCAGTACTACAGGGGGTTTCTCTGGAAACACCATATATTTT
TRBV29-1	-	-	TRBJ1-1	CSVVGREPTEAFF	TGCAGCGTTGTTGGCAGGGAACCCACTGAAGCTTTCTTT
TRBV11-3	-	-	TRBJ2-1	CASSRGGGYNEQFF	TGTGCCAGCAGCCGAGGGGGGGGGTACAATGAGCAGTTCTTC
TRBV19	-	TRBD1	TRBJ1-2	CASSATGDGYGYTF	TGTGCCAGTAGTGCGACAGGGGATGGCTATGGCTACACCTTC
TRBV9	-	TRBD2	TRBJ2-7	CASSLAGKSYEQYF	TGTGCCAGCAGCCTAGCGGGTAAATCCTACGAGCAGTACTTC
TRBV11-2	-	TRBD2	TRBJ2-1	CASSLTGLAGFNEQFF	TGTGCCAGCAGCCTGACGGGACTAGCGGGTTTCAATGAGCAGTTCTTC
TRBV5-1	-	TRBD2	TRBJ2-1	CASSGGLAVYNEQFF	TGCGCCAGCAGCGGGGGACTAGCGGTTTACAATGAGCAGTTCTTC
TRBV30	-	-	TRBJ2-7	CAWNRRVYEQYF	TGTGCCTGGAACCGCAGGGTTTACGAGCAGTACTTC
TRBV6-6	-	-	TRBJ2-7	CASLDAGHEQYF	TGTGCCAGCTTGGACGCGGGGCACGAGCAGTACTTC
TRBV5-1	-	TRBD2	TRBJ2-7	CASSLGLAGEQYF	TGCGCCAGCAGCTTGGGTCTAGCGGGCGAGCAGTACTTC
TRBV27	-	-	TRBJ1-5	CASSIQGRLSNQPQHF	TGTGCCAGCAGTATACAGGGACGTCTGAGCAATCAGCCCCAGCATTTT
TRBV19	-	-	TRBJ2-2	CASSMRTGELFF	TGTGCCAGTAGTATGCGTACCGGGGAGCTGTTTTTT
TRBV6-5	-	-	TRBJ1-2	CASSYPAGANYGYTF	TGTGCCAGCAGTTACCCCGCAGGGGCGAACTATGGCTACACCTTC
TRBV7-6	once	TRBD1	TRBJ2-7	CASSLSTGQAFYEQYF	TGTGCCAGCAGCTTATCCACGGGACAGGCCTTCTACGAGCAGTACTTT
TRBV15	few	-	TRBJ2-5	CATSRDHLAVETQYF	TGTGCCACCAGCAGAGATCACTTGGCGGTGGAGACCCAGTACTTC
TRBV19	-	-	TRBJ1-4	CASKARHLEEKLFF	TGTGCCAGTAAAGCCCGACACCTCGAAGAAAAACTGTTTTTT
TRBV7-6	-	-	TRBJ1-1	CASSPDSNTEAFF	TGTGCCAGCAGCCCCGACAGCAACACTGAAGCTTTCTTT
TRBV5-1	-	TRBD1	TRBJ2-2	CASSQGQGANTGELFF	TGCGCCAGCAGCCAGGGACAGGGGGCGAACACCGGGGAGCTGTTTTTT
TRBV28	-	TRBD1	TRBJ2-5	CASSLLKDGTGAWETQYF	TGTGCCAGCAGTTTACTTAAAGACGGGACAGGTGCGTGGGAGACCCAGTACTTC
TRBV28	-	TRBD1	TRBJ2-1	CASSLYGTGWYNEQFF	TGTGCCAGCAGTTTATATGGGACAGGGTGGTACAATGAGCAGTTCTTC
TRBV6-5	-	-	TRBJ2-3	CASTLARGLTDTQYF	TGTGCCAGCACTCTCGCGCGAGGTCTCACAGATACGCAGTATTTT
TRBV7-3	-	-	TRBJ2-7	CASSLNGYEQYF	TGTGCCAGCAGCTTAAACGGGTACGAGCAGTACTTC
TRBV18	-	-	TRBJ2-7	CASSKQPDEQYF	TGTGCCAGCTCAAAACAGCCCGACGAGCAGTACTTC
TRBV5-6	-	-	TRBJ2-3	CASSFFSTDTQYF	TGTGCCAGCAGCTTCTTTAGCACAGATACGCAGTATTTT
TRBV6-1	few	-	TRBJ1-4	CASSELRGKLFF	TGTGCCAGCAGTGAACTAAGGGGAAAACTGTTTTTT
TRBV6-5	few	TRBD1	TRBJ1-4	CASSLLTGTKKLFF	TGTGCCAGCAGTCTACTGACAGGGACCAAAAAACTGTTTTTT
TRBV6-5	-	-	TRBJ2-7	CASSPIRGYEQYF	TGTGCCAGCAGTCCTATTCGGGGGTACGAGCAGTACTTC
TRBV30	-	TRBD1	TRBJ1-6	CAWSPTGLGNSPLHF	TGTGCCTGGAGCCCGACAGGGTTAGGCAATTCACCCCTCCACTTT
TRBV7-9	-	-	TRBJ2-7	CASSLARPAQLLPYEQYF	TGTGCCAGCAGCTTAGCTCGCCCCGCACAGCTACTCCCCTACGAGCAGTACTTC
TRBV9	-	TRBD1	TRBJ2-5	CASSEGAWQETQYF	TGTGCCAGCAGCGAGGGGGCTTGGCAAGAGACCCAGTACTTC
TRBV5-1	-	-	TRBJ2-3	CASSLASLGGPEDTQYF	TGCGCCAGCAGCTTGGCCAGCCTAGGCGGCCCCGAAGATACGCAGTATTTT
TRBV6-1	-	TRBD2	TRBJ2-3	CASNEGLATDTQYF	TGTGCCAGCAACGAGGGACTAGCGACAGATACGCAGTATTTT
TRBV7-2	-	-	TRBJ2-3	CASSSLSRRVSGDTQYF	TGTGCCAGCAGCTCACTCTCACGGCGTGTTAGCGGAGATACGCAGTATTTT
TRBV4-1	once	-	TRBJ2-2	CASSQGAWGGTTGELFF	TGCGCCAGCAGCCAAGGTGCATGGGGGGGCACTACCGGGGAGCTGTTTTTT
TRBV5-1	-	-	TRBJ1-1	CASSTSDSTRTEAFF	TGCGCCAGCAGCACATCGGACAGTACGCGAACTGAAGCTTTCTTT
TRBV4-2	few	TRBD2	TRBJ2-7	CASSPSGRASYEQYF	TGTGCCAGCAGCCCTAGCGGGAGGGCCTCCTACGAGCAGTACTTC
TRBV2	few	-	TRBJ2-1	CASSGDRDLAFF	TGTGCCAGCAGCGGTGACAGGGACTTGGCGTTCTTC
TRBV6-5	-	-	TRBJ1-2	CASTRTANYGYTF	TGTGCCAGCACCCGGACAGCAAACTATGGCTACACCTTC
TRBV7-6	-	-	TRBJ2-3	CASSFSQSDTQYF	TGTGCCAGCAGCTTTTCCCAGTCAGATACGCAGTATTTT
TRBV5-4	-	TRBD1	TRBJ2-7	CASSRGTGRDDEQYF	TGTGCCAGCAGCAGGGGGACAGGGCGAGATGACGAGCAGTACTTC
TRBV5-1	once	TRBD1	TRBJ2-1	CASSSGGQSYNEQFF	TGCGCCAGCAGCTCAGGGGGTCAGTCCTACAATGAGCAGTTCTTC
TRBV5-1	-	-	TRBJ2-1	CASSPEYGFNNEQFF	TGCGCCAGCAGCCCGGAGTATGGATTTAACAATGAGCAGTTCTTC